This T cell receptor (beta chain) is from a study of cytomegalovirus exposure and HLA in healthy donors. The data were produced by immunoSEQ multiplex PCR, yet TCRdb's version contains in-frame clones alone and is incomplete. The repertoire holds 120,000 or so clones, with about nine tenths as singletons. There are 14 residues in the CDR3. Trimming removed 0 bases from V and 3 bases from J; junction bases left unmatched: 4. Germline assignment: CDR1 GTSNPN and CDR2 SVGIG (reference sequence). The V and J genes are TRBV30 and TRBJ2-7; TRBD1 matches at 8 bases. The sequencing input was PBMCs. The TCR was taken from a man aged 18-30 years in good health and CMV-seropositive. The CDR3 sequence: CAWSVPGGSYEQYF. The DNA for the CDR3 is TGTGCCTGGAGTGTACCAGGGGGCAGCTACGAGCAGTACTTC.